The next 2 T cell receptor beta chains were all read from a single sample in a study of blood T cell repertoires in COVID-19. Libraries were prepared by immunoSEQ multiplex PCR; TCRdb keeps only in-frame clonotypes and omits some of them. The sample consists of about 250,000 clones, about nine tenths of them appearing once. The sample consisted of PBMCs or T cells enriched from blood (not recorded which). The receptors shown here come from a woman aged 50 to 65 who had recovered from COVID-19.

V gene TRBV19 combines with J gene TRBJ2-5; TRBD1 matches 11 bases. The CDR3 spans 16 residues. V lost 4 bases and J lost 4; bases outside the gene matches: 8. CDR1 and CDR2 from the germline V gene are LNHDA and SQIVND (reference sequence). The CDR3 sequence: CASSRGTGGLGETQYF. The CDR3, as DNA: TGTGCCAGTAGTAGGGGGACAGGGGGATTGGGAGAGACCCAGTACTTC.

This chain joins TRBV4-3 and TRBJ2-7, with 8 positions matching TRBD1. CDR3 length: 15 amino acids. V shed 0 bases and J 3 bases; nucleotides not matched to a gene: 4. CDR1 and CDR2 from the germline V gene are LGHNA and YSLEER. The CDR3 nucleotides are TGCGCCAGCAGCCAAGAAGGGACAGGATTCTACGAGCAGTACTTC. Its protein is CASSQEGTGFYEQYF.